These 30 T cell receptor beta chains were all obtained from the same sample, sequenced in a study of shared clonotypes between healthy human individuals. Here immunoSEQ multiplex PCR was the method, and the copy in TCRdb shows in-frame clones only, minus some. Of about 2.4 million clones in the sample, 90% to 95% were seen once. Sequenced material: naive CD4+ T cells from PBMCs. This sample's subset: CD45RA+ positively selected. The origin of the receptors is a man aged 18 to 29 in good health. Some clones in this sample may be carry-over from other donors' samples.

The genes are TRBV5-1 and TRBJ1-2, with 7 nucleotides matching TRBD1. The CDR3 has 16 amino acids. CDR1 is SGHRS, CDR2 YFSETQ, per germline. V was clipped by 4 bases and J by 4 bases; unmatched bases: 13. The CDR3 region is CASSPGGTGDGYGYTF. As DNA, the CDR3 is TGCGCCAGCAGCCCCGGAGGCACAGGGGATGGCTATGGCTACACCTTC.

The genes are TRBV6-1 and TRBJ2-7; 9 bases are shared with TRBD1. This CDR3 contains 15 residues. The trim removed 6 bases at V and 2 bases at J, leaving 8 bases unmatched. From germline, CDR1 is MNHNS and CDR2 SASEGT. This CDR3 is CASSAGTGRTYEQYF. CDR3 nucleotide sequence: TGTGCCAGCAGCGCAGGGACAGGGAGAACCTACGAGCAGTACTTC.

The chain couples TRBV6-5 to TRBJ2-7, with unresolved D. The germline V gene has CDR1 MNHEY and CDR2 SVGAGI. Trimming took 3 bases from V and 5 from J, leaving 8 bases between them. The CDR3 consists of 12 residues. The CDR3 DNA is TGTGCCAGCAGTTATTCCCGGGACGAGCAGTACTTC. Protein product: CASSYSRDEQYF.

Only one count was recorded for this clone. The chain has TRBV11-2 and TRBJ1-1; weak D call: TRBD1 (5 bases). Germline CDR1 SGHAT, CDR2 FQNNGV. The V end lost 1 base, the J end lost 3 bases, and 9 bases lay between the germline ends. This CDR3 region has 14 residues. CDR3: CASSLAGRDTEAFF. CDR3 in DNA: TGTGCCAGCAGCTTAGCTGGCAGGGACACTGAAGCTTTCTTT. The variable domain in full, completed from reference TRBV11-2 and TRBJ1-1, reads EAGVAQSPRYKIIEKRQSVAFWCNPISGHATLYWYQQILGQGPKLLIQFQNNGVVDDSQLPKDRFSAERLKGVDSTLKIQPAKLEDSAVYLCASSLAGRDTEAFFGQGTRLTVV.

The chain is built from TRBV7-9 and TRBJ1-2; 8 bases map to TRBD1. The CDR3 extends over 14 amino acids. With V trimmed by 1 base and J by 7 bases, 5 bases remained unmatched. The germline V gene has CDR1 SEHNR and CDR2 FQNEAQ (reference sequence). In DNA form, the CDR3 reads TGTGCCAGCAGCTTAGAGGCAGGGGGCTTTGGCTACACCTTC. Translated: CASSLEAGGFGYTF.

This rearrangement joins TRBV4-1 to TRBJ2-1, with D possibly being TRBD2 (7 bases). The V gene's germline CDR1 is MGHRA and CDR2 YSYEKL. V was trimmed by 2 bases and J by 5 bases, leaving 22 bases between them. The CDR3 contains 18 residues. The CDR3 reads CASSQPIRLVGGDNEQFF. The CDR3 DNA follows: TGCGCCAGCAGCCAACCCATCCGTTTGGTAGGGGGGGACAATGAGCAGTTCTTC.

Concerning this clone: The identical CDR3 is also encoded by other nucleotide sequences in the sample. V usage is TRBV5-1 and J usage is TRBJ1-2; D is ambiguous. Germline V lookup: CDR1 SGHRS, CDR2 YFSETQ. Trimming pared 2 bases from V and 8 bases from J, leaving 10 bases between. This CDR3 is 12 amino acids long. Here the CDR3 reads CASSFGREGYTF. The CDR3 DNA sequence: TGCGCCAGCAGCTTCGGTAGGGAAGGCTACACCTTC.

The count of this clone is one. V is TRBV25-1 and J is TRBJ1-1; TRBD1 might be the D (5 bases). V was trimmed by 2 bases and J by 4 bases, leaving 8 bases between them. This CDR3 region has 13 residues. Per the germline V gene, CDR1 is MGHDK and CDR2 is SYGVNS. CDR3 coding DNA: TGTGCCAGCAGTGAAGGGGCGATCACTGAAGCTTTCTTT. It is translated as CASSEGAITEAFF.

The rearrangement joins TRBV7-3 to TRBJ2-3; a possible D gene is TRBD1 (5 bases). CDR3 length: 14 residues. Germline V CDR1 and CDR2: SGHTA, FQGTGA. V lost 1 base, J lost 6 bases, and 11 bases lay in between. The CDR3 sequence: CASSLIGARDTQYF. DNA for the CDR3: TGTGCCAGCAGCTTAATTGGGGCGCGGGATACGCAGTATTTT.

The rearrangement links TRBV19 to TRBJ2-1; unclear D gene. The V end was cut by 5 bases, the J end by 6 bases, with 11 bases between. The CDR3 consists of 13 residues. The V gene's germline CDR1 is LNHDA and CDR2 SQIVND (reference sequence). The CDR3 sequence: CASSLRWANEQFF. CDR3 nucleotide sequence: TGTGCCAGTAGTCTGCGGTGGGCCAATGAGCAGTTCTTC.

The genes are TRBV30 and TRBJ1-2; 8 positions match TRBD1. Germline lookup yields CDR1 GTSNPN and CDR2 SVGIG (reference sequence). With 8 bases clipped from V and 6 bases from J, the junction kept 11 bases outside the gene matches. CDR3 length: 13 amino acids. The CDR3 region is CAASDRVNNGYTF. For the CDR3, the DNA is TGTGCCGCCTCGGACAGGGTCAATAATGGCTACACCTTC.

The chain has TRBV30 and TRBJ2-1; the D gene is possibly TRBD2 (6 bases). Trimming shortened V by 2 bases and J by 7 bases, and 12 bases separated the two germline ends. The CDR3 is 13 residues long. Germline V lookup: CDR1 GTSNPN, CDR2 SVGIG (reference sequence). The CDR3 nucleotides are TGTGCCTGGAGTTCGGGAGTCAGGAATGAGCAGTTCTTC. Its protein is CAWSSGVRNEQFF.

This clone was observed a single time. J is TRBJ2-3 and V is TRBV4-1; 10 bases line up with TRBD1. Germline CDR1 MGHRA, CDR2 YSYEKL. J lost 4 bases, V lost 4 bases, and 11 bases had no gene match. The CDR3 loop spans 17 amino acids. The CDR3 here is CASSRGQGGLLADTQYF. In DNA form, the CDR3 reads TGCGCCAGCAGCCGCGGACAGGGGGGGTTATTAGCAGATACGCAGTATTTT.

The rearrangement uses TRBV5-1 and TRBJ2-2; TRBD1 might be the D (6 bases). This CDR3 is built from 16 residues. The V gene's germline CDR1 is SGHRS and CDR2 YFSETQ. Trimming took 0 bases from V and 6 from J, leaving 15 bases between them. The CDR3 bases are TGCGCCAGCAGCTTGGCGGGGCCAGGGGATGCCGGGGAGCTGTTTTTT. Its translation is CASSLAGPGDAGELFF.

This clone was recorded once. The chain is built from TRBV5-1 and TRBJ2-7, with D perhaps TRBD1 or TRBD2 (6 bases each). Germline V lookup: CDR1 SGHRS, CDR2 YFSETQ. Trimming stripped 4 bases from V and 5 bases from J, with 16 bases between. CDR3 size: 14 residues. CDR3: CASSPRGLTNEQYF. In nucleotides, the CDR3 is TGCGCCAGCAGCCCCCGGGGGCTGACGAACGAGCAGTACTTC. Full variable domain (missing parts from reference TRBV5-1 and TRBJ2-7): KAGVTQTPRYLIKTRGQQVTLSCSPISGHRSVSWYQQTPGQGLQFLFEYFSETQRNKGNFPGRFSGRQFSNSRSEMNVSTLELGDSALYLCASSPRGLTNEQYFGPGTRLTVT.

The chain employs TRBV7-2 and TRBJ2-5; TRBD2 aligns across 7 bases. The germline CDR1 and CDR2 sequences are SGHTA and FQGNSA. After removal of 5 bases from V and 1 base from J, the junction contained 4 bases not matched to a gene. This CDR3 region has 14 residues. The DNA for the CDR3 is TGTGCCAGCAGCCCCCGCGGGAGCCAAGAGACCCAGTACTTC. Translated, it gives CASSPRGSQETQYF.

The chain has TRBV9 and TRBJ2-7; possible D gene TRBD1, 6 bases. Deletions cut 0 bases from V and 3 bases from J, with 10 bases between. The CDR3 is made up of 14 amino acids. Germline V gene sequence: CDR1 SGDLS, CDR2 YYNGEE. The CDR3 DNA reads TGTGCCAGCAGCGTAGGGGACATCAACTACGAGCAGTACTTC. It encodes CASSVGDINYEQYF.

CDR3 amino acids: CASRAGGSPETQYF. DNA for the CDR3: TGTGCCAGCAGGGCAGGGGGATCCCCGGAGACCCAGTACTTC. The chain is built from TRBV6-6 and TRBJ2-5; 7 nucleotides agree with TRBD1. Trimming cost V 6 bases and J 5 bases; bases outside gene matches: 9. CDR1 MNHNY and CDR2 SVGAGI come from the germline V gene (reference sequence). This CDR3 has 14 residues.

This clone turned up a few times. The genes are TRBV28 and TRBJ1-4, with 8 bases lining up with TRBD1. Germline V lookup: CDR1 MDHEN, CDR2 SYDVKM. CDR3 size: 14 residues. J was trimmed by 13 bases and V by 2 bases; bases with no gene match: 9. Written as DNA, the CDR3 is TGTGCCAGCAGTTTACAGGGGGCGCATGGAAGACTGTTTTTT. Translating gives CASSLQGAHGRLFF. Complete variable domain (other parts from reference TRBV28 and TRBJ1-4): DVKVTQSSRYLVKRTGEKVFLECVQDMDHENMFWYRQDPGLGLRLIYFSYDVKMKEKGDIPEGYSVSREKKERFSLILESASTNQTSMYLCASSLQGAHGRLFFGSGTQLSVL.

The chain joins TRBV14 to TRBJ2-1; D is tentatively TRBD1 or TRBD2 (5 bases each). Trimming stripped 1 base from V and 4 bases from J, with 23 bases between. CDR3 length equals 19 residues. Germline V gives CDR1 SGHDN, CDR2 FVKESK. In DNA, the CDR3 is TGTGCCAGCAGCCAAGGGTCCTCCCAAAGGGGCACGGGGTACAATGAGCAGTTCTTC. Residues: CASSQGSSQRGTGYNEQFF.

V and J are TRBV2 and TRBJ2-2, with D possibly TRBD1 on 6 matching bases. This CDR3 is 16 amino acids long. V was pared by 5 bases and J by 0 bases, with 13 bases between. Germline V CDR1 and CDR2: SNHLY, FYNNEI. The chain's CDR3 is CASSLRQGTNTGELFF. DNA of the CDR3: TGTGCCAGCAGTCTTCGCCAGGGGACGAACACCGGGGAGCTGTTTTTT.

The chain couples TRBV27 to TRBJ1-2; maybe TRBD1 (6 bases). The CDR3 length is 18 residues. Trimming took off 6 bases at V and 3 bases at J, with 26 bases between the two ends. Germline loops: CDR1 MNHEY, CDR2 SMNVEV (reference sequence). Written as DNA, the CDR3 is TGTGCCAGCAGCATGCGGGTGGGGGGGACAAGGCTTTACTATGGCTACACCTTC. As protein: CASSMRVGGTRLYYGYTF.

This chain links TRBV4-3 with TRBJ2-4; 10 bases line up with TRBD2. The trim removed 4 bases at V and 6 bases at J, leaving 9 bases unmatched. Germline V gives CDR1 LGHNA, CDR2 YSLEER. The CDR3 totals 16 residues. The CDR3 region is CASSPGYSSGRNIQYF. The CDR3, as DNA: TGCGCCAGCAGCCCCGGTTATTCTAGCGGGAGAAACATTCAGTACTTC.

CDR3 residues: CASRGYTGELFF. The CDR3 coding sequence is TGTGCCAGCCGTGGCTACACCGGGGAGCTGTTTTTT. The genes are TRBV6-5 and TRBJ2-2, with D uncertain. V lost 8 bases, J lost 3 bases, and 7 bases lay in between. The germline CDR1 and CDR2 sequences are MNHEY and SVGAGI. The CDR3 sequence is 12 residues long.

This chain links TRBV7-2 with TRBJ2-2, with 10 positions matching TRBD1. CDR3 length: 16 residues. Germline V gives CDR1 SGHTA, CDR2 FQGNSA. With V trimmed by 2 bases and J by 5 bases, 5 bases remained unmatched. CDR3 nucleotides: TGTGCCAGCAGCTTATTTGGGACAGGGGTAACCGGGGAGCTGTTTTTT. Residues: CASSLFGTGVTGELFF.

The V and J genes are TRBV7-7 and TRBJ2-5; no reliable D call. The germline V gene encodes CDR1 SSHAT and CDR2 FNYEAQ (reference sequence). V lost 6 bases, J lost 5 bases, and 16 bases lay in between. The CDR3 totals 14 residues. The CDR3 sequence is CASRQLPTSETQYF. Written as DNA, the CDR3 is TGTGCCAGCAGGCAACTCCCGACCAGTGAGACCCAGTACTTC.

The chain combines TRBV5-1 with TRBJ1-3; maybe TRBD1 (5 bases). Germline-derived CDR1 and CDR2 are SGHRS and YFSETQ. The CDR3 contains 18 residues. V shed 5 bases and J shed 0 bases, with 21 bases lying between them. The CDR3 spells CASSPSLAGGSSGNTIYF. The CDR3 bases are TGCGCCAGCAGTCCAAGCCTGGCCGGGGGTAGCTCTGGAAACACCATATATTTT.

This clone occurred once. The chain joins TRBV29-1 to TRBJ2-6, with 7 bases identical to TRBD1. Germline assignment: CDR1 SQVTM and CDR2 ANQGSEA. Trimming cost V 6 bases and J 1 base; bases outside gene matches: 9. The CDR3 runs to 16 residues. CDR3 region: CSVVTGLGSGANVLTF. The CDR3 region has the DNA TGCAGCGTCGTGACAGGGCTCGGATCTGGGGCCAACGTCCTGACTTTC. The full variable domain, in which reference TRBV29-1 and TRBJ2-6 provide the parts outside the CDR3, is SAVISQKPSRDICQRGTSLTIQCQVDSQVTMMFWYRQQPGQSLTLIATANQGSEATYESGFVIDKFPISRPNLTFSTLTVSNMSPEDSSIYLCSVVTGLGSGANVLTFGAGSRLTVL.

The genes are TRBV5-1 and TRBJ2-4; weak D call: TRBD1 (6 bases). Germline V CDR1 and CDR2: SGHRS, YFSETQ. The CDR3 loop spans 19 amino acids. The V gene lost 0 bases and the J gene lost 0 bases, with 19 bases spanning the gap. The CDR3 nucleotides read TGCGCCAGCAGCTTGGATGTGGGGGCGTCTGAGCCAGCCAAAAACATTCAGTACTTC. It is translated as CASSLDVGASEPAKNIQYF.

The rearrangement uses TRBV5-1 and TRBJ1-2; the D gene is possibly TRBD1 (6 bases). Germline-derived CDR1 and CDR2 are SGHRS and YFSETQ. Trimming removed 4 bases from V and 8 bases from J, with 18 bases in between. This CDR3 has 14 amino acids. The CDR3 here is CASSPSQGLLGYTF. The CDR3 coding sequence is TGCGCCAGCAGCCCGTCTCAGGGGCTCTTGGGCTACACCTTC.